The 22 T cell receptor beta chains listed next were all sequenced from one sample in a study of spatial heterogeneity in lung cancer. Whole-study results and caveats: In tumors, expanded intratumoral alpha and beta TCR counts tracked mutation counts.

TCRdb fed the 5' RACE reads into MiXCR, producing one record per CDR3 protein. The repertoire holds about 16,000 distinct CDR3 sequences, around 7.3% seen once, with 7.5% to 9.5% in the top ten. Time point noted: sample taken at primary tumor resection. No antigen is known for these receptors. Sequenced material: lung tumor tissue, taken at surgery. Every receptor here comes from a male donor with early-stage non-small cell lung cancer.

This chain's CDR3 is CASTLGRAAYNEQFF. DNA of the CDR3: TGTGCCAGCACCCTCGGACGAGCCGCCTACAATGAGCAGTTCTTC. The V gene is TRBV3-1, the J gene TRBJ2-1; D is undetermined. The V end lost 7 bases, the J end lost 2 bases, and 15 bases lay between the germline ends. The germline gives CDR1 LGHDT, CDR2 YNNKEL (reference sequence). The CDR3 extends over 15 amino acids.

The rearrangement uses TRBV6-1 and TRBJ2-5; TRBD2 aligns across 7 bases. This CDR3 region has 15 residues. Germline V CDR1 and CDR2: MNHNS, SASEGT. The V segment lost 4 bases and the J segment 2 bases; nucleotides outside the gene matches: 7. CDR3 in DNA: TGTGCCAGCAGTGTCTACGGGGGGAGTCAAGAGACCCAGTACTTC. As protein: CASSVYGGSQETQYF.

Here the CDR3 DNA reads TGTGCCAGCAGTTTCCGGGTGGGGCCGAACTATGGCTACACCTTC. Translated, it gives CASSFRVGPNYGYTF. The chain links TRBV12-3 or TRBV12-4 to TRBJ1-2; D is possibly TRBD1 (5 bases). The CDR3 is 15 amino acids. Trimming took 3 bases from V and 2 from J, leaving 13 bases between them.

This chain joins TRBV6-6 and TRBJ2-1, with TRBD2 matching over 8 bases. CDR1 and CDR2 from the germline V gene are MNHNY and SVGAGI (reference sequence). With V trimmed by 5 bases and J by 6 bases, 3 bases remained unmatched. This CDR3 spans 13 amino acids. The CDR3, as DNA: TGTGCCAGCAGTCGGGGGGGGGGCAATGAGCAGTTCTTC. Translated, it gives CASSRGGGNEQFF.

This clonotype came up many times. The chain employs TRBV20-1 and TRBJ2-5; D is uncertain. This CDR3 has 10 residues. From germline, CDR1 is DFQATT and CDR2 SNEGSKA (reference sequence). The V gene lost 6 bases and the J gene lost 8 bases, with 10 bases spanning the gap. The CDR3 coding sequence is TGCAGTGCCGTTCTTGGAACCCAGTACTTC. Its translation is CSAVLGTQYF.

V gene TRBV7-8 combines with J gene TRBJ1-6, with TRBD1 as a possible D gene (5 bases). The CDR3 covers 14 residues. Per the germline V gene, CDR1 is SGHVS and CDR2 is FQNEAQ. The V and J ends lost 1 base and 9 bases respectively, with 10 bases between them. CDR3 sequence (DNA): TGTGCCAGCAGCTTAGGAGGGGAAGGTTCACCCCTCCACTTT. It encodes CASSLGGEGSPLHF.

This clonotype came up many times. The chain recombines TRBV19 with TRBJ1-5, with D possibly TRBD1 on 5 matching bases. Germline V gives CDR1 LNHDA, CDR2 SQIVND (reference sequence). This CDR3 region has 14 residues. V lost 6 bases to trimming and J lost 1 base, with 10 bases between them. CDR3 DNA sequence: TGTGCCAGTAGCCCCGCAGGGAGCAATCAGCCCCAGCATTTT. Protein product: CASSPAGSNQPQHF. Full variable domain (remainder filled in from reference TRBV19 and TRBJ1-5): DGGITQSPKYLFRKEGQNVTLSCEQNLNHDAMYWYRQDPGQGLRLIYYSQIVNDFQKGDIAEGYSVSREKKESFPLTVTSAQKNPTAFYLCASSPAGSNQPQHFGDGTRLSIL.

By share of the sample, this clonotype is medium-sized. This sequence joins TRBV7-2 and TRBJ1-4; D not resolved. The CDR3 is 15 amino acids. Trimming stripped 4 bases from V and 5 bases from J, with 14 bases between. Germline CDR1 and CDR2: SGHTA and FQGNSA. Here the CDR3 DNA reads TGTGCCAGCAGCTCTGGACGGGCCCTCAATGAAAAACTGTTTTTT. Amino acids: CASSSGRALNEKLFF.

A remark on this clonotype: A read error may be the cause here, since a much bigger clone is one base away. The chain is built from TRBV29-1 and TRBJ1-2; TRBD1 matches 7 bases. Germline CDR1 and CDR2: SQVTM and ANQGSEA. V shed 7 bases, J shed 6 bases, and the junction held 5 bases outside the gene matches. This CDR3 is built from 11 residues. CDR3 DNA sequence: TGCAGCGCGGGACAGAACCATGGCTACACCTTC. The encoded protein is CSAGQNHGYTF.

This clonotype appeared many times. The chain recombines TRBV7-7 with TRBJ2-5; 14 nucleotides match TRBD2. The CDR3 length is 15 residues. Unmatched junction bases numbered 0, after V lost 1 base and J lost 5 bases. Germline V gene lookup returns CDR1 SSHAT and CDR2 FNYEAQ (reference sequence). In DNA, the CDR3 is TGTGCCAGCAGCTTAGGACTAGCGGGAGGGGAGACCCAGTACTTC. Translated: CASSLGLAGGETQYF.

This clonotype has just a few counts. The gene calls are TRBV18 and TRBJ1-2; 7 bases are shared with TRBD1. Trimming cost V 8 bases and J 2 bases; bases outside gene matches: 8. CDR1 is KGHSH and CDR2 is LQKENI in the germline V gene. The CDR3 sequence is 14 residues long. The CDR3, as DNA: TGTGCCAGCGCTAGGGACAGCCTCAACTATGGCTACACCTTC. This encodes CASARDSLNYGYTF.

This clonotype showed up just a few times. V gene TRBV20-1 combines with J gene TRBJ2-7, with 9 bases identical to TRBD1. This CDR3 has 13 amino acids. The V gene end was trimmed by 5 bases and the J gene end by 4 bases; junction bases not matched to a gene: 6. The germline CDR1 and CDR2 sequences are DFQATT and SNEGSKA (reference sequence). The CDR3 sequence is CSAWGQGAYEQYF. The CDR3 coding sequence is TGCAGTGCTTGGGGACAGGGTGCATACGAGCAGTACTTC.

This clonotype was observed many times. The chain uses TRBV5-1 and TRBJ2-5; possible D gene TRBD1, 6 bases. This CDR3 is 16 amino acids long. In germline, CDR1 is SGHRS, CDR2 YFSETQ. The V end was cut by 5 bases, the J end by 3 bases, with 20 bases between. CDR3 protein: CASSPNPLGQKETQYF. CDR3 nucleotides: TGCGCCAGCAGTCCCAATCCACTCGGACAGAAAGAGACCCAGTACTTC. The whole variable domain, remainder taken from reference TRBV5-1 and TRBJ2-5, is KAGVTQTPRYLIKTRGQQVTLSCSPISGHRSVSWYQQTPGQGLQFLFEYFSETQRNKGNFPGRFSGRQFSNSRSEMNVSTLELGDSALYLCASSPNPLGQKETQYFGPGTRLLVL.

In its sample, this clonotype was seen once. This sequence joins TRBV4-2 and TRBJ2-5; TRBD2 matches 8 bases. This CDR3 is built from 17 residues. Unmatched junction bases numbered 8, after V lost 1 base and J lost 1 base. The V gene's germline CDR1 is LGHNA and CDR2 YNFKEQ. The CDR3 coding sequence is TGTGCCAGCAGCCAAGGGGGGCTCGGGGGGGCCCAAGAGACCCAGTACTTC. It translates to CASSQGGLGGAQETQYF.

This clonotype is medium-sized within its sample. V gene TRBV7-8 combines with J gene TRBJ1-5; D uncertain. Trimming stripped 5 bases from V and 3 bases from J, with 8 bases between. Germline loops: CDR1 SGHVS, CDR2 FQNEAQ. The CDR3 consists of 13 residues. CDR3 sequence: CASSASLNQPQHF. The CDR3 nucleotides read TGTGCCAGCAGCGCGAGCCTCAATCAGCCCCAGCATTTT. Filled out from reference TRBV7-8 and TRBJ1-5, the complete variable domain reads GAGVSQSPRYKVAKRGQDVALRCDPISGHVSLFWYQQALGQGPEFLTYFQNEAQLDKSGLPSDRFFAERPEGSVSTLKIQRTQQEDSAVYLCASSASLNQPQHFGDGTRLSIL.

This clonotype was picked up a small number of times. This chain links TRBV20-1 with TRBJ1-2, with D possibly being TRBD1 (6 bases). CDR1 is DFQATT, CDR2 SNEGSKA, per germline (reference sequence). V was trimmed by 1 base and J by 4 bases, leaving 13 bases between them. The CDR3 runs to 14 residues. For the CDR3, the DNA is TGCAGTGCTAGAGGCCTTGGGGGCGGCTATGGCTACACCTTC. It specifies CSARGLGGGYGYTF.

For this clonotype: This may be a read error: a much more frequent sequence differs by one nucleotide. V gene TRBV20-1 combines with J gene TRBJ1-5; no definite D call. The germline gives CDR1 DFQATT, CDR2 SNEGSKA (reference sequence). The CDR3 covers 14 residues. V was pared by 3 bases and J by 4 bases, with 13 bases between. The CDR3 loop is CSASLPWENQPQHF. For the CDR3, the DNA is TGCAGTGCTAGCCTCCCGTGGGAGAATCAGCCCCAGCATTTT.

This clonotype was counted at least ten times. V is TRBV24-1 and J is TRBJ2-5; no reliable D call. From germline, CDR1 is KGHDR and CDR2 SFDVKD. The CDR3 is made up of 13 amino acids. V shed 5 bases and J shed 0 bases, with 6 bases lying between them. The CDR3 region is CATSGGYQETQYF. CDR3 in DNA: TGTGCCACCAGTGGTGGGTACCAAGAGACCCAGTACTTC.

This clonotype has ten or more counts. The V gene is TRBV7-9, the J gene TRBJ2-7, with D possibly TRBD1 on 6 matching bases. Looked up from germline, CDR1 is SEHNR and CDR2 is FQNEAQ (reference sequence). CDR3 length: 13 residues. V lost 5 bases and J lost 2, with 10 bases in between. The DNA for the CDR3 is TGTGCCAGCAGCCCCAGGGGTCCCTACGAGCAGTACTTC. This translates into CASSPRGPYEQYF.

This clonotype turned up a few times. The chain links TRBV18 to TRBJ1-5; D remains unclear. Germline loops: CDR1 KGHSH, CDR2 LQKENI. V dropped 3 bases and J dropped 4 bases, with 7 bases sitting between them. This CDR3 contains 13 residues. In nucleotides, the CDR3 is TGTGCCAGCTCACCTGGGCAGAATCAGCCCCAGCATTTT. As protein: CASSPGQNQPQHF.

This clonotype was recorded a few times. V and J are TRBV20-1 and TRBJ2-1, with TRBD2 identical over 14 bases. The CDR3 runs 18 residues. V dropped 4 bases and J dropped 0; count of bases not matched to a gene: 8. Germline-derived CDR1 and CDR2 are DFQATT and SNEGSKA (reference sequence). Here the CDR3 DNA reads TGCAGTGCTATCGGGACTAGCGGGGGCCTTATCTCCTACAATGAGCAGTTCTTC. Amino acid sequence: CSAIGTSGGLISYNEQFF.

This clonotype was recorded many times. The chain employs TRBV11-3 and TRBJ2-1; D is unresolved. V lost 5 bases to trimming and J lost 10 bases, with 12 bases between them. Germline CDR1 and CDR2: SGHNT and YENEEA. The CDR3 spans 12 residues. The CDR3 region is CASSQDSAEQFF. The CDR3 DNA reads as TGTGCCAGCAGCCAAGATTCCGCGGAGCAGTTCTTC.